This T cell receptor beta chain was captured by sequencing in a study of control samples from healthy donors and cancer patients (TCRdb year 2020). Details on this clone: Its antigen remains unidentified. One base away there is no much larger clone; base qualities are not given.

From cysteine to phenylalanine, the CDR3 is 13 amino acids long. The kept DNA is CDR3 alone, 39 bases in frame from the first base. V is shortened by 6 bases, J by 7 bases, and the region joining them spans 13 bases. CDR1 and CDR2 are read off the germline V gene as SNHLY and FYNNEI. Libraries were made using the immunoSEQ multiplex PCR assay. The source is immuneACCESS, and TCRdb retained only in-frame sequences with V and J called. Part of the clones is not carried over; for the studies checked, unresolved V genes explain less than half of this, and the remainder is unexplained. This sample gives about 160,000 clones in total; approximately 90% of them show up just once. Around 12% of the sample comes from the top ten.

The V and J genes are TRBV2 and TRBJ1-5; the D gene is perhaps TRBD1, from 5 matching bases. The sequence derives from a man between 25 and 39 years old in good health. What was sequenced was blood. The DNA is TGTGCCAGCAGCCGGGACGCGGGGCAGCCCCAGCATTTT. This is translated as CASSRDAGQPQHF.